This T cell receptor (delta chain) is drawn from a study of Vδ1+ human thymocytes. Study findings and constraints: Thymic TRG and TRD repertoires appeared highly polyclonal, with Gaussian CDR3 length distributions.

This CDR3 has 17 amino acids. Germline lookup yields CDR1 TSWWSYY and CDR2 QGS. V was shortened by 5 bases and J by 2 bases, with 21 bases between the two germline ends. Sequences come from RNA converted to cDNA by reverse transcription. Multiplex PCR used pooled V-gene forward primers and a constant-region reverse primer to amplify CDR3s. TCRdb reanalysed the multiplex PCR reads via CATT. Among about 25,000 delta-chain clones listed, around 7.4% were seen once. In its sample, this clone was seen a few times. What it recognizes is unknown. The material sequenced was Vdelta1+ gamma-delta thymocytes from the thymus. Subset of the sample: FACS-sorted CD3+ TCRalphabeta- TCRVdelta1+ TCRVdelta2- thymocytes. V usage is TRDV1 and J usage is TRDJ1; possibly TRDD2 for D (5 bases). This clonotype was sampled from a girl less than two years old who had congenital heart surgery. CDR3 sequence reads: CALGSLPTVELTDKLIF. CDR3 bases: TGTGCTCTTGGGTCCCTCCCTACGGTGGAACTAACCGATAAACTCATCTTT.